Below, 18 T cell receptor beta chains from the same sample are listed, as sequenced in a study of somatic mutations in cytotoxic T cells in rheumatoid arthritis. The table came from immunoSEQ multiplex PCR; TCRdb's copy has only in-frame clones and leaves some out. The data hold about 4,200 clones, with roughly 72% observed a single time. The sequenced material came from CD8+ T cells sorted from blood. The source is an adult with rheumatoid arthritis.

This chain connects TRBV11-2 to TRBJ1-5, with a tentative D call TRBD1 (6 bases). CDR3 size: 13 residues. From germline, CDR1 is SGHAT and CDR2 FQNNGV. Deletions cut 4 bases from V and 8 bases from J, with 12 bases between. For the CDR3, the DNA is TGTGCCAGCAGCTCTACAACAGGGAAGCCCCAGCATTTT. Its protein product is CASSSTTGKPQHF.

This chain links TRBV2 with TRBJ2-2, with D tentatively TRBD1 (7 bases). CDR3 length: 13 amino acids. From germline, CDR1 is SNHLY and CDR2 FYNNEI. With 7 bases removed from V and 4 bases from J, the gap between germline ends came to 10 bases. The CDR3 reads CASTQGGTGELFF. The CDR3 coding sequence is TGTGCCAGCACTCAGGGGGGCACCGGGGAGCTGTTTTTT.

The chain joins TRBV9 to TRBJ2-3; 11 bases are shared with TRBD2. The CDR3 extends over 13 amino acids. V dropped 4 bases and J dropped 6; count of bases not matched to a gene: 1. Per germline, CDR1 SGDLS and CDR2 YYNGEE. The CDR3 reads CASSSSGGDTQYF. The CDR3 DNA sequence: TGTGCCAGCAGCTCTAGCGGGGGGGATACGCAGTATTTT.

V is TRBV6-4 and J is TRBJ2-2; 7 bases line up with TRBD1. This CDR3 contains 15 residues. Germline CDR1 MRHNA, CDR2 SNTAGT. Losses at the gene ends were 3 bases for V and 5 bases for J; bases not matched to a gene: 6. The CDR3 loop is CASSEEGASTGELFF. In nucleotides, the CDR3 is TGTGCCAGCAGTGAAGAGGGGGCGAGTACCGGGGAGCTGTTTTTT.

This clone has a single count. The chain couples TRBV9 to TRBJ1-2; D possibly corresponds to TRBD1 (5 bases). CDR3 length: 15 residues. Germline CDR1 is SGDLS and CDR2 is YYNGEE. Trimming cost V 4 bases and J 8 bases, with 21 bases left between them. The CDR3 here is CASSSNAGRSNGYTF. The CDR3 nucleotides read TGTGCCAGCAGCTCCAACGCGGGGCGATCTAACGGCTACACCTTC.

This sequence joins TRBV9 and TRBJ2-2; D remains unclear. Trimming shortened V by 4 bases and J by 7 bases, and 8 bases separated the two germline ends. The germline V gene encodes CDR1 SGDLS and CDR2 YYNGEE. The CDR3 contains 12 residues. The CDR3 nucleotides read TGTGCCAGCAGCCCCAGCTACGGGGAGCTGTTTTTT. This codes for CASSPSYGELFF.

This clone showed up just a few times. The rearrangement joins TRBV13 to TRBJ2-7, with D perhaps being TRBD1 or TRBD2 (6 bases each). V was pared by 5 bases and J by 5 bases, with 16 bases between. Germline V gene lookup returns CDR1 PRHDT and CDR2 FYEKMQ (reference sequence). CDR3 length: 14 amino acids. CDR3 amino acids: CASSPSGAGNEQYF. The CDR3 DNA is TGTGCCAGCAGCCCGTCGGGGGCTGGAAACGAGCAGTACTTC.

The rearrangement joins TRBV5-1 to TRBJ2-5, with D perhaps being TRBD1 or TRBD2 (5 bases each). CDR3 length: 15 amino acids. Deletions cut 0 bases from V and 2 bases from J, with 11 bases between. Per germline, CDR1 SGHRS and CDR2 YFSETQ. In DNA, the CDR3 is TGCGCCAGCAGCTTGGATGGGACGACGCAAGAGACCCAGTACTTC. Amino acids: CASSLDGTTQETQYF.

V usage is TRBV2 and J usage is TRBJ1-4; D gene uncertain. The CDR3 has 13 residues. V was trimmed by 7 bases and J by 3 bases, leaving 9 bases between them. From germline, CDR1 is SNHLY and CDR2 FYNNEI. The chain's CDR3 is CASNAPSNEKLFF. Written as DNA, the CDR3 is TGTGCCAGCAACGCGCCTTCTAATGAAAAACTGTTTTTT.

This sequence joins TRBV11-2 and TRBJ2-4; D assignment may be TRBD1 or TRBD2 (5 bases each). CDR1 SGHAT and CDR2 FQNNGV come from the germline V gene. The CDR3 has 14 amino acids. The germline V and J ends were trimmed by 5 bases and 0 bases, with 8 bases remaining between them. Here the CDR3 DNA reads TGTGCCAGCAGCCCGGGGCTAGCCAAAAACATTCAGTACTTC. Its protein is CASSPGLAKNIQYF.

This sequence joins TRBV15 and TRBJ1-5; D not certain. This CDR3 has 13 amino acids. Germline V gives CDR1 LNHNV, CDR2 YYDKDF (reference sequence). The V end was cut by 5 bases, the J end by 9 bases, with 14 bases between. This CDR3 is CATSEGAQRPQHF. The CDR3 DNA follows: TGTGCCACCAGCGAGGGAGCGCAACGGCCCCAGCATTTT.

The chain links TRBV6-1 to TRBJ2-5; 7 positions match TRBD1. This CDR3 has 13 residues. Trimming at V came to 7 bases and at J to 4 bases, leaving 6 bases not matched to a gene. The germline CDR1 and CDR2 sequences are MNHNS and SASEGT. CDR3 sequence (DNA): TGTGCCAGCAATACAGGGGAGCGAGAGACCCAGTACTTC. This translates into CASNTGERETQYF.

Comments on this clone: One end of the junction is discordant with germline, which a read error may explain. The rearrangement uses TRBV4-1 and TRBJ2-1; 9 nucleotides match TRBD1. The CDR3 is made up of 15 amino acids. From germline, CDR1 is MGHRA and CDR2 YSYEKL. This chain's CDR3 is CASSRGQGSSNEQFF. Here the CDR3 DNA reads TGCGCCAGCAGCCGGGGACAGGGCTCCTCCAATGAGCAGTTCTTC.

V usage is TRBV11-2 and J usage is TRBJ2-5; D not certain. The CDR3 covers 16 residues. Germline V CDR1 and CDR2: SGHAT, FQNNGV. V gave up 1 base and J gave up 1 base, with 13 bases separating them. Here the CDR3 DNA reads TGTGCCAGCAGCTTAGCCCAGTGGAGAGCCCAAGAGACCCAGTACTTC. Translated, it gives CASSLAQWRAQETQYF.

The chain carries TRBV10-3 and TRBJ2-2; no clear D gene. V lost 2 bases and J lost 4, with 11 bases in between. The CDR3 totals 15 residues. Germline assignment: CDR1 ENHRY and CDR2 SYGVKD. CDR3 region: CAISEESTPTGELFF. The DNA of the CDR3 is TGTGCCATCAGTGAGGAGTCAACCCCCACCGGGGAGCTGTTTTTT.

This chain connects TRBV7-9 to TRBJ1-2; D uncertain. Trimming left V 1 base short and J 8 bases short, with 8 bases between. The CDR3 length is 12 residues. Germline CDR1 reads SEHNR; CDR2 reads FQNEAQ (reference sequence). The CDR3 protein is CASSLVYEGYTF. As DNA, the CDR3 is TGTGCCAGCAGCTTAGTTTATGAGGGCTACACCTTC.

The CDR3 reads CASSQPDRGETGPQHF. CDR3 nucleotides: TGTGCCAGCAGCCAACCGGACAGGGGTGAGACAGGGCCCCAGCATTTT. The chain uses TRBV16 and TRBJ1-5; 9 bases are shared with TRBD1. Germline V CDR1 and CDR2: KGHSY, FQNENV. This CDR3 is built from 16 residues. J lost 9 bases, V lost 2 bases, and 11 bases had no gene match. The entire variable domain, with the rest obtained from reference TRBV16 and TRBJ1-5, is as follows: GEEVAQTPKHLVRGEGQKAKLYCAPIKGHSYVFWYQQVLKNEFKFLISFQNENVFDETGMPKERFSAKCLPNSPCSLEIQATKLEDSAVYFCASSQPDRGETGPQHFGDGTRLSIL.

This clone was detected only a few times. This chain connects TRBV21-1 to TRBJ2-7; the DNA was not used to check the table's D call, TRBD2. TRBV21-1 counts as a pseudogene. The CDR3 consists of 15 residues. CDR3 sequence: CASSTQRGATYEQYF. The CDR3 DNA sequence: TGTGCCAGCAGCACCCAGCGGGGGGCCACCTACGAGCAGTACTTC.